This T cell receptor beta chain originates from a study of blood T cell repertoires in COVID-19. Overall study: Collection of acute and convalescent COVID-19 samples took place in the United States, Italy and Spain. The analysed material was cDNA or gDNA that came from T cells, B-cell-depleted T cells, or PBMCs.

The germline V gene encodes CDR1 MGHRA and CDR2 YSYEKL. This CDR3 has 15 amino acids. The germline V and J ends were trimmed by 0 bases and 5 bases, with 12 bases remaining between them. Per the original methods: Amplification of reference gene primers provided the estimated nucleated cell counts. Clones were read by immunoSEQ multiplex PCR, and TCRdb kept only the in-frame ones, dropping some. V and J calls and clone size follow that table, whereas D and trimming were derived from the DNA. The table lists 300,000 to 350,000 clones, about 90% of them singletons, with roughly 1% in the top ten. The sequence derives from a woman in her thirties or forties with COVID-19, enrolled during active disease. Material: peripheral blood. The V call is TRBV4-1, the J call TRBJ2-3, with D possibly being TRBD2 (6 bases). The CDR3 sequence: CASSQERTKVDTQYF. The CDR3 coding sequence is TGCGCCAGCAGCCAAGAACGGACTAAGGTAGATACGCAGTATTTT.